The clone carrying this T cell receptor (beta chain) was seen many times. Its antigen remains unidentified. The source of the PBMCs was roughly 10 ml of fresh peripheral blood. As the template, RNA transcripts were used to amplify TCR beta CDR3 regions. A first-round RT-PCR used HTBI primers, followed by a second-round multiplex PCR. MiXCR was run by TCRdb on the multiplex PCR reads, yielding one entry per CDR3 protein. Seen here are a few hundred thousand distinct CDR3 sequences, under 20% observed once, and the top ten hold 9% to 15%. The sample comes from a study of Graves' ophthalmopathy and Graves' hyperthyroidism. Whole-study results and caveats: The model's ophthalmopathy progression predictions had 55% to 71% sensitivity and 72% to 75% specificity. For separating ophthalmopathy from stable hyperthyroidism, a 13-signature model gave 85% to 90% sensitivity and about 82% specificity.

The J segment lost 1 base and the V segment lost 8 bases, leaving 7 bases of the junction unmatched. Germline CDR1 is ENHRY and CDR2 is SYGVKD. The CDR3 is 15 amino acids. The chain is built from TRBV10-3 and TRBJ2-3; 9 bases match TRBD1. The sequencing sample was made of peripheral blood. The receptor was derived from an adult man with Graves' ophthalmopathy. CDR3 DNA sequence: TGTGCCATCGGCCCCCGGGACAGGGGCACAGATACGCAGTATTTT. Translation gives CAIGPRDRGTDTQYF.